This T cell receptor (beta chain) was identified during a study of response to subunit inactivated influenza vaccine. General study findings and limits: That few new T cells are recruited by each seasonal influenza vaccination was the authors' suggestion.

Germline CDR1 is LGHNA and CDR2 is YNFKEQ. V was cut by 0 bases and J by 1 base, with 8 bases left in between. The CDR3 spans 15 residues. Concerning this clonotype: What it binds is not known.

TCRdb redid the calling of the RT-PCR reads with MiXCR, one entry per CDR3 protein. The table has hundreds of thousands of distinct CDR3 sequences, about 18% seen once; the top ten hold roughly a tenth. This TCR derives from a man aged 45-65 years who received an inactivated influenza vaccine. The chain carries TRBV4-2 and TRBJ2-3; D gene unclear. The sample consisted of PBMCs from blood, taken roughly 5 days after vaccination. CDR3: CASSQDYLRTDTQYF. DNA for the CDR3: TGTGCCAGCAGCCAAGATTACTTGCGCACAGATACGCAGTATTTT.